This record covers a single TCR beta chain. Its antigen remains unidentified. Other DNA sequences in the same sample also yield this CDR3. The CDR3 sequence is 14 residues long. Germline CDR1 SGHRS, CDR2 YFSETQ. V was cut by 0 bases and J by 4 bases, with 10 bases left in between. 13 Jbeta primers and 60 Vbeta primers were used for the PCR. Using immunoSEQ multiplex PCR, the repertoire was profiled, and TCRdb retains in-frame clones only, with some absent. The data hold around 120,000 clones, with 70% to 85% observed a single time. The data were obtained in a study of cytomegalovirus exposure and HLA in healthy donors. About the research overall: HLA-typed donors were the source of about 85 million unique TCRs, which an early data release held.

Study-wide results and caveats: The listing of 150 to 200 TCR beta chains classed them as cytomegalovirus-associated.

Sequencing was performed on PBMCs. This clonotype was sampled from an older woman in good health and CMV-seropositive. The chain couples TRBV5-1 to TRBJ1-1; D not certain. The CDR3 DNA reads TGCGCCAGCAGCTTGGACGGCGGTGGCACTGAAGCTTTCTTT. Its protein product is CASSLDGGGTEAFF.